This passage covers 31 T cell receptor beta chains from one sample sequenced in a study of shared clonotypes between healthy human individuals. The table came from immunoSEQ multiplex PCR; TCRdb's copy has only in-frame clones and leaves some out. There are some 2,100,000 clones in the sample; just over 90% occur only once, and under 2% lies in the top ten. Naive CD8 isolation took CD45RO-negative cells positively selected for CCR7 and excluded terminally differentiated effector memory CD45RA+ cells. The sample taken for sequencing was naive CD8+ T cells from PBMCs. The receptor set was obtained from a man between 18 and 35 years old in good health. Some clones in this sample may be carry-over from other donors' samples.

V gene TRBV7-9 combines with J gene TRBJ2-3; D gene uncertain. The CDR3 runs to 12 residues. Per germline, CDR1 SEHNR and CDR2 FQNEAQ (reference sequence). Trimming took 4 bases from V and 6 from J, leaving 8 bases between them. Here the CDR3 DNA reads TGTGCCAGCAGCTACACCGGGGATACGCAGTATTTT. This gives the protein CASSYTGDTQYF.

Comments on this clone: Within the sample, other DNA sequences also encode this same CDR3. The chain combines TRBV5-1 with TRBJ2-1; 13 bases align to TRBD2. The CDR3 runs to 17 residues. The junction had 6 bases not matched to a gene; V was cut back by 4 bases and J by 2 bases. Per the germline V gene, CDR1 is SGHRS and CDR2 is YFSETQ. The CDR3 DNA reads TGCGCCAGCAGCCCCGGACTAGCGGGAGTCCCCTACAATGAGCAGTTCTTC. Translating gives CASSPGLAGVPYNEQFF.

As regards this clone: Other DNA sequences from this sample encode an identical CDR3 as well. The V call is TRBV27, the J call TRBJ2-7; D call uncertain. Between the trimmed V and J ends, which lost 4 bases and 1 base, there was a span of 8 bases. CDR1 and CDR2 from the germline V gene are MNHEY and SMNVEV (reference sequence). This CDR3 comprises 13 residues. CDR3 protein: CASSWGGSYEQYF. DNA of the CDR3: TGTGCCAGCAGTTGGGGTGGTTCCTACGAGCAGTACTTC.

The chain uses TRBV27 and TRBJ2-3, with D unclear. Germline CDR1 is MNHEY and CDR2 is SMNVEV (reference sequence). Trimming cost V 4 bases and J 4 bases, with 15 bases left between them. This CDR3 spans 15 amino acids. CDR3 in amino acids: CASSSTFQVADTQYF. The CDR3 DNA follows: TGTGCCAGCAGTTCTACCTTCCAAGTGGCAGATACGCAGTATTTT.

V and J are TRBV7-9 and TRBJ1-5, with TRBD1 identical over 7 bases. The V segment lost 5 bases and the J segment 4 bases; nucleotides outside the gene matches: 8. The CDR3 totals 15 residues. Germline values: CDR1 SEHNR, CDR2 FQNEAQ (reference sequence). The CDR3 coding sequence is TGTGCCAGCAGCCCCCCAGGGGGTCGGAATCAGCCCCAGCATTTT. This sequence encodes CASSPPGGRNQPQHF.

This sequence joins TRBV19 and TRBJ2-3; maybe TRBD2 (5 bases). The CDR3 runs 15 residues. Germline V gene sequence: CDR1 LNHDA, CDR2 SQIVND (reference sequence). Trimming shortened V by 5 bases and J by 2 bases, and 14 bases separated the two germline ends. The CDR3 coding sequence is TGTGCCAGTAGTCCCCGGGGTGCGGCCACAGATACGCAGTATTTT. Its translation is CASSPRGAATDTQYF.

Notes on this clone: The sample has other DNA sequences that encode this CDR3 too. CDR3 bases: TGTGCCAGCAGTTTCGGGGGTTCCGCCTACGAGCAGTACTTC. Translated, it gives CASSFGGSAYEQYF. The chain employs TRBV27 and TRBJ2-7; tentatively, D is TRBD2 (6 bases). Germline V CDR1 and CDR2: MNHEY, SMNVEV (reference sequence). The V end lost 3 bases, the J end lost 2 bases, and 11 bases lay between the germline ends. The CDR3 extends over 14 amino acids.

The rearrangement uses TRBV4-1 and TRBJ1-1; 7 bases agree with TRBD1. Unmatched junction bases numbered 5, after V lost 4 bases and J lost 0 bases. Per the germline V gene, CDR1 is MGHRA and CDR2 is YSYEKL. CDR3 length: 15 residues. The CDR3 nucleotides read TGCGCCAGCAGCCCAGGGGGGGGGATGAACACTGAAGCTTTCTTT. Translating gives CASSPGGGMNTEAFF.

This chain links TRBV28 with TRBJ1-5; unclear D gene. V was clipped by 2 bases and J by 7 bases, with 21 bases between them. The CDR3 length is 17 residues. From germline, CDR1 is MDHEN and CDR2 SYDVKM. The CDR3 here is CASSLRPPRPGIQPQHF. CDR3 in DNA: TGTGCCAGCAGTTTACGCCCCCCCCGGCCCGGGATCCAGCCCCAGCATTTT.

This chain joins TRBV6-4 and TRBJ2-1; 12 nucleotides align to TRBD2. The CDR3 consists of 15 residues. V gave up 5 bases and J gave up 9 bases; unmatched junction bases: 8. Germline values: CDR1 MRHNA, CDR2 SNTAGT. CDR3 DNA: TGTGCCAGCAGTCAGACTAGCGGGAGATGGGGTGAGCAGTTCTTC. As protein: CASSQTSGRWGEQFF.

The J gene is TRBJ1-3, the V gene TRBV6-6; a possible D gene is TRBD1 (5 bases). Germline V lookup: CDR1 MNHNY, CDR2 SVGAGI (reference sequence). V lost 2 bases and J lost 9, with 17 bases in between. The CDR3 is 15 amino acids. The CDR3 bases are TGTGCCAGCAGTTACAGCCTTGACAGCCGCGGCACCATATATTTT. It specifies CASSYSLDSRGTIYF.

This chain uses TRBV7-2 with TRBJ1-2, with a tentative D call TRBD1 (5 bases). This CDR3 is 10 amino acids long. Looked up from germline, CDR1 is SGHTA and CDR2 is FQGNSA. V was clipped by 10 bases and J by 8 bases, with 11 bases between them. The CDR3, as DNA: TGTGCCATTGGGGACTTGGGCTACACCTTC. Its translation is CAIGDLGYTF.

The CDR3 is CASSLGLAGGPYEQYF. In DNA, the CDR3 is TGTGCCAGCAGCTTAGGACTAGCGGGAGGGCCCTACGAGCAGTACTTC. V gene TRBV7-6 combines with J gene TRBJ2-7; 14 bases map to TRBD2. The CDR3 sequence is 16 residues long. Germline V gene sequence: CDR1 SGHVS, CDR2 FNYEAQ. J gave up 2 bases and V 1 base, and 1 base lay outside the gene matches. Full variable domain (missing parts from reference TRBV7-6 and TRBJ2-7): GAGVSQSPRYKVTKRGQDVALRCDPISGHVSLYWYRQALGQGPEFLTYFNYEAQQDKSGLPNDRFSAERPEGSISTLTIQRTEQRDSAMYRCASSLGLAGGPYEQYFGPGTRLTVT.

V and J are TRBV4-3 and TRBJ2-7, with 7 bases that match TRBD1. Germline-derived CDR1 and CDR2 are LGHNA and YSLEER. V shed 5 bases, J shed 2 bases, and the junction held 6 bases outside the gene matches. CDR3 length equals 14 residues. CDR3 residues: CASSEGRGPYEQYF. The CDR3 DNA sequence: TGCGCCAGCAGCGAGGGAAGGGGGCCCTACGAGCAGTACTTC.

The V call is TRBV7-6, the J call TRBJ2-7; TRBD1 or TRBD2 may be the D gene (6 bases each). The germline CDR1 and CDR2 sequences are SGHVS and FNYEAQ. Trimming cost V 4 bases and J 2 bases, with 15 bases left between them. The CDR3 totals 15 residues. CDR3: CASSSGAARTYEQYF. As DNA, the CDR3 is TGTGCCAGCAGCTCGGGGGCCGCTCGAACCTACGAGCAGTACTTC.

V gene TRBV6-6 combines with J gene TRBJ1-5; maybe TRBD1 (6 bases). CDR3 length: 14 residues. Germline assignment: CDR1 MNHNY and CDR2 SVGAGI (reference sequence). The V end lost 8 bases, the J end lost 0 bases, and 11 bases lay between the germline ends. The CDR3 DNA is TGTGCCAGCCTAGGGGGTGCTAGCAATCAGCCCCAGCATTTT. It encodes CASLGGASNQPQHF.

The chain joins TRBV11-2 to TRBJ2-7; 9 bases are shared with TRBD1. The CDR3 length is 15 residues. The germline gives CDR1 SGHAT, CDR2 FQNNGV. V shed 4 bases, J shed 5 bases, and the junction held 9 bases outside the gene matches. The CDR3 nucleotides read TGTGCCAGCAGCTCTATGGGACAGGGCATAAACGAGCAGTACTTC. It yields the protein CASSSMGQGINEQYF.

V is TRBV27 and J is TRBJ2-7; TRBD2 matches 13 bases. This CDR3 spans 15 amino acids. The germline gives CDR1 MNHEY, CDR2 SMNVEV (reference sequence). The ends lost 5 bases at V and 7 bases at J; junction bases unmatched: 8. CDR3: CASSPGTSGNGEQYF. As DNA, the CDR3 is TGTGCCAGCAGTCCCGGGACTAGCGGGAACGGGGAGCAGTACTTC.

The genes are TRBV4-1 and TRBJ2-7; tentatively, D is TRBD1 (5 bases). This CDR3 contains 16 residues. Germline lookup yields CDR1 MGHRA and CDR2 YSYEKL. With 6 bases removed from V and 3 bases from J, the gap between germline ends came to 21 bases. This CDR3 reads CASSPVVGAPLYEQYF. The CDR3 DNA sequence: TGCGCCAGCAGTCCCGTGGTAGGGGCCCCACTCTACGAGCAGTACTTC.

The rearrangement joins TRBV27 to TRBJ2-5, with D perhaps TRBD1 (5 bases). This CDR3 spans 14 amino acids. Trimming took off 3 bases at V and 7 bases at J, with 15 bases between the two ends. Germline CDR1 reads MNHEY; CDR2 reads SMNVEV (reference sequence). DNA for the CDR3: TGTGCCAGCAGTTTTCTAGGGGTTAGGGGGACCCAGTACTTC. Residues: CASSFLGVRGTQYF.

CDR3 amino acids: CTSSQEFGGQGGAYSNQPQHF. CDR3 sequence (DNA): TGCACCAGCAGCCAAGAATTCGGGGGACAGGGGGGCGCGTATAGCAATCAGCCCCAGCATTTT. The chain has TRBV1 and TRBJ1-5; the table's TRBD1 call for D was not verified on the DNA. TRBV1 is a known pseudogene. This CDR3 has 21 amino acids.

V gene TRBV11-2 combines with J gene TRBJ2-7; a possible D gene is TRBD1 (5 bases). The CDR3 is 17 residues long. V lost 5 bases and J lost 1, with 21 bases in between. Germline loops: CDR1 SGHAT, CDR2 FQNNGV. CDR3 bases: TGTGCCAGCAGCGCCTATACTTTGGGTCCAGGGTCCTACGAGCAGTACTTC. Its translation is CASSAYTLGPGSYEQYF. Full variable domain (remainder filled in from reference TRBV11-2 and TRBJ2-7): EAGVAQSPRYKIIEKRQSVAFWCNPISGHATLYWYQQILGQGPKLLIQFQNNGVVDDSQLPKDRFSAERLKGVDSTLKIQPAKLEDSAVYLCASSAYTLGPGSYEQYFGPGTRLTVT.

The rearrangement links TRBV28 to TRBJ2-7; possible D gene TRBD2, 6 bases. V was shortened by 7 bases and J by 5 bases, with 15 bases between the two germline ends. Germline V gene data show CDR1 as MDHEN and CDR2 as SYDVKM. CDR3 length: 13 amino acids. The CDR3 sequence is CASISHTGDEQYF. Here the CDR3 DNA reads TGTGCCAGCATATCGCATACGGGAGACGAGCAGTACTTC.

The chain joins TRBV7-9 to TRBJ2-5, with a tentative D call TRBD2 (5 bases). Trimming shortened V by 5 bases and J by 5 bases, and 18 bases separated the two germline ends. CDR1 is SEHNR and CDR2 is FQNEAQ in the germline V gene (reference sequence). There are 15 residues in the CDR3. This chain's CDR3 is CASSQRDPGMETQYF. Written as DNA, the CDR3 is TGTGCCAGCAGCCAGAGAGATCCGGGGATGGAGACCCAGTACTTC.

This chain links TRBV7-9 with TRBJ2-2, with a tentative D call TRBD1 (6 bases). This CDR3 is built from 19 residues. CDR1 SEHNR and CDR2 FQNEAQ come from the germline V gene (reference sequence). Trimming shortened V by 2 bases and J by 0 bases, and 19 bases separated the two germline ends. The CDR3: CASSLLIWQGPANTGELFF. CDR3 DNA: TGTGCCAGCAGCTTACTCATATGGCAGGGGCCAGCGAACACCGGGGAGCTGTTTTTT.

The chain joins TRBV19 to TRBJ1-1; D is uncertain. This CDR3 spans 14 amino acids. Trimming shortened V by 0 bases and J by 4 bases, and 9 bases separated the two germline ends. Germline V lookup: CDR1 LNHDA, CDR2 SQIVND (reference sequence). The CDR3 bases are TGTGCCAGTAGTATAGACAGCCGTGCCACTGAAGCTTTCTTT. This translates into CASSIDSRATEAFF.

The CDR3: CATRGTPKADTQYF. CDR3 nucleotides: TGTGCCACCCGAGGGACTCCTAAAGCAGATACGCAGTATTTT. The chain employs TRBV19 and TRBJ2-3; possibly TRBD2 for D (6 bases). Germline CDR1 is LNHDA and CDR2 is SQIVND (reference sequence). The germline V and J ends were trimmed by 10 bases and 4 bases, with 18 bases remaining between them. The CDR3 is made up of 14 amino acids.

The V and J genes are TRBV27 and TRBJ2-3, with TRBD2 matching over 9 bases. Germline lookup yields CDR1 MNHEY and CDR2 SMNVEV (reference sequence). The CDR3 consists of 16 residues. V shed 3 bases and J 3 bases; nucleotides not matched to a gene: 7. CDR3 bases: TGTGCCAGCAGTTTTATATGGCGGGAGGGAACAGATACGCAGTATTTT. Translation gives CASSFIWREGTDTQYF.

The chain recombines TRBV27 with TRBJ2-7; TRBD1 matches 10 bases. The CDR3 length is 14 residues. CDR1 MNHEY and CDR2 SMNVEV come from the germline V gene (reference sequence). The V gene end was trimmed by 6 bases and the J gene end by 5 bases; junction bases not matched to a gene: 7. The chain's CDR3 is CASSWGQGFDEQYF. The CDR3 DNA follows: TGTGCCAGCAGCTGGGGACAGGGGTTCGACGAGCAGTACTTC.

The chain recombines TRBV29-1 with TRBJ2-2; possible D gene TRBD2, 5 bases. Germline lookup yields CDR1 SQVTM and CDR2 ANQGSEA. The CDR3 contains 13 residues. V lost 4 bases to trimming and J lost 4 bases, with 10 bases between them. CDR3 residues: CSVATGTTGELFF. The CDR3 DNA reads as TGCAGCGTTGCTACGGGAACCACCGGGGAGCTGTTTTTT.

The chain joins TRBV2 to TRBJ2-7; unclear D gene. This CDR3 spans 14 amino acids. CDR1 and CDR2 (germline): SNHLY, FYNNEI. The V end lost 11 bases, the J end lost 2 bases, and 19 bases lay between the germline ends. DNA for the CDR3: TGTGCCGGTCGACCCAGCTTCCTCGCCTACGAGCAGTACTTC. It codes for CAGRPSFLAYEQYF.